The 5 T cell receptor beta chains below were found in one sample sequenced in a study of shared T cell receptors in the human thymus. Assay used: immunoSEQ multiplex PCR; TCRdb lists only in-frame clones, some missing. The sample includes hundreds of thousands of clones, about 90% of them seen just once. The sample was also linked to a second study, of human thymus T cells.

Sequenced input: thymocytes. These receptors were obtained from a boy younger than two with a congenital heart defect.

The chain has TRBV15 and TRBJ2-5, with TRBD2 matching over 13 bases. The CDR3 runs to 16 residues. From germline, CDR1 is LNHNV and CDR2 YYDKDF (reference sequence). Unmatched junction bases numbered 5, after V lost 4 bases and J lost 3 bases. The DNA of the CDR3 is TGTGCCACCAGCACCAACACTAGCGGGGGGGAAGAGACCCAGTACTTC. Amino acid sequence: CATSTNTSGGEETQYF.

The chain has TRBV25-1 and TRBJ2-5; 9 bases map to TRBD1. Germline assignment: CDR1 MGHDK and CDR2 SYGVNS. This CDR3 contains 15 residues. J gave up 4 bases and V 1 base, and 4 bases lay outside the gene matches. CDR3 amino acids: CASSEFEDRGETQYF. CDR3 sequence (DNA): TGTGCCAGCAGTGAATTTGAGGACAGGGGAGAGACCCAGTACTTC.

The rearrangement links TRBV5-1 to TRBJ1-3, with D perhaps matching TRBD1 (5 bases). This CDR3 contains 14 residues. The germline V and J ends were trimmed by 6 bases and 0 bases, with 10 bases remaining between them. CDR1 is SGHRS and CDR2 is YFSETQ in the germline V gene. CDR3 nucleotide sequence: TGCGCCAGCACGGGGGGTAACTCTGGAAACACCATATATTTT. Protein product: CASTGGNSGNTIYF. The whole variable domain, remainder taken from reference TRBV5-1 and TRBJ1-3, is KAGVTQTPRYLIKTRGQQVTLSCSPISGHRSVSWYQQTPGQGLQFLFEYFSETQRNKGNFPGRFSGRQFSNSRSEMNVSTLELGDSALYLCASTGGNSGNTIYFGEGSWLTVV.

The chain's CDR3 is CASSLLLAGITGELFF. The CDR3 DNA is TGTGCCAGCAGTTTATTGTTGGCAGGGATCACCGGGGAGCTGTTTTTT. V and J are TRBV27 and TRBJ2-2; D might be TRBD1 (5 bases). This CDR3 is built from 16 residues. Between the trimmed V and J ends, which lost 1 base and 4 bases, there was a span of 13 bases. In germline, CDR1 is MNHEY, CDR2 SMNVEV (reference sequence).

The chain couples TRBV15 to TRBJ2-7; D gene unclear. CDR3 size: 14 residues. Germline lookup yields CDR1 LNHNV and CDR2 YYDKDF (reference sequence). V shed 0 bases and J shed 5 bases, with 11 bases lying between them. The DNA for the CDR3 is TGTGCCACCAGCAGAGATGGCCTGTCCGACGAGCAGTACTTC. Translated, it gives CATSRDGLSDEQYF.